This T cell receptor (beta chain) was documented in a study of CXCR3-negative and CXCR3-positive naive CD8 T cells (dated by TCRdb to the late 2010s). Background for the entire study: In total, around 150 million TRB reads were obtained, or roughly 1.5 +/- 0.3 million reads per library. Diversity and physicochemical repertoire analyses covered approximately 10 donors pooled from two independent experiments. TRBV-TRBJ cluster analysis included naive subsets from a handful of donors and memory cells from 3 donors. Here is what the overall study found, with its caveats: Comparably high repertoire diversity was found in both naive subsets, whereas much lower repertoire diversity was found in memory CD8+ T cells. Because surface CD5, which is linked to self-reactivity in mice, was comparable between the naive subsets, TCR interaction strength was also inferred from the physicochemical properties of TRB CDR3s. Within the same donor, TRBV-TRBJ usage looked similar between naive CXCR3-negative and CXCR3-positive cells, but memory cells had distinct patterns. Freshly isolated PBMCs were used for most assays because CXCR3 expression went down partially after cryopreservation. TRB CDR3s from CXCR3-positive naive cells showed higher hydrophobicity (lower Kidera factor 4), lower energy, and higher strength and volume indices than CXCR3-negative naive cells.

For every CD8+ T cell subset, approximately 300,000 cells were flow-sorted straight into RLT lysis buffer, and each subset was sorted in triplicate. To keep memory contaminants out, a stringent definition of naive CD8+ T cells was applied: CD45RO-CCR7+CD27+CD95-. Standard density gradient centrifugation was used to isolate peripheral blood mononuclear cells from buffy coats. A FACSAria III was used to flow-sort naive CD8+ T cells into CXCR3-negative and CXCR3-positive populations. Total RNA was extracted from sorted cells using an RNeasy Mini Kit. From its cysteine to its phenylalanine, the CDR3 spans 13 amino acids. DNA was not recorded. CDR1 and CDR2 are drawn from the germline V gene: MNHEY, SVGAGI. As concerns this clonotype: Its antigen is not yet known.

The data were produced on a NextSeq 550. The Human TCR Profiling Kit (MiLaboratory) was used to make UMI-labeled 5' RACE TRB cDNA libraries. cDNA synthesis used the entire amount of extracted RNA, and PCR amplification then used the entire amount of cDNA produced. Libraries were prepared in parallel with an identical number of PCR cycles. Per the authors' processing: About 54,000 +/- 9,700 unique UMI-labeled TRB cDNA molecules per library were extracted with MIGEC and MiXCR, with at least two reads per UMI required. An average of around 40,000 +/- 10,000 functional in-frame TRB CDR3 nucleotide clonotypes without stop codons was found per library. After downsampling to 5000 UMI-labeled TRB molecules per sample, diversity metrics, including normalized Shannon-Wiener and Chao1, were computed in VDJtools. Clonotype-size-weighted physicochemical properties of the central five CDR3 residues (interaction energy, strength, volume and Kidera factor 4) were computed in VDJtools. The reads, reprocessed by TCRdb, yield one row per CDR3 protein sequence and no DNA. The V and J calls here are based on TCRdb, not the publication. This sample's table has entries for roughly 120,000 distinct CDR3 sequences. Together, the top ten hold approximately 0.54% of the sample.

The sequence derives from a human donor in good health. Some clones in this sample may be carry-over from other donors' samples. Here the chain combines TRBV6-5 and TRBJ1-1. Sequenced sample: naive CXCR3+ CD8+ T cells from blood. The cell subset or site label, read with the paper, signifies: CD45RO-CCR7+CD27+CD95- naive CD8+ T cells expressing CXCR3 (TNR3+). This receptor has the CDR3 CASSFELNTEAFF.